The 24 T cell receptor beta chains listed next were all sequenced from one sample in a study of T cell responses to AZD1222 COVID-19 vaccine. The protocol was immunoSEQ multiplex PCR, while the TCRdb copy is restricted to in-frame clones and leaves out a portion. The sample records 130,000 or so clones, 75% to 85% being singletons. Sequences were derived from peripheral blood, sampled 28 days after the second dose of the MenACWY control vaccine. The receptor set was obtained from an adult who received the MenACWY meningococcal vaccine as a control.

CDR3 nucleotide sequence: TGTGCCAGCAGCCCCAGGACAGGGAAAGGAAACACCATATATTTT. This encodes CASSPRTGKGNTIYF. The rearrangement uses TRBV11-3 and TRBJ1-3, with 8 positions matching TRBD1. The CDR3 has 15 amino acids. The germline V gene has CDR1 SGHNT and CDR2 YENEEA. V trimming: 5 bases; J trimming: 4 bases; junction bases outside the gene matches: 7.

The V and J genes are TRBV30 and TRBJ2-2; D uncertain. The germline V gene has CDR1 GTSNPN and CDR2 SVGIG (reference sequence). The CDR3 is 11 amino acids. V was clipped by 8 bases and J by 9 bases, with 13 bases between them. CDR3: CALDLNRELFF. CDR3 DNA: TGTGCCCTAGATTTGAACCGGGAGCTGTTTTTT.

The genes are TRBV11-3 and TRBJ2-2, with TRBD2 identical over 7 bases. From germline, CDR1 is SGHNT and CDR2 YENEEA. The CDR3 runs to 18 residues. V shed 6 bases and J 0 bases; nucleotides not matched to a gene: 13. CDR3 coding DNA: TGTGCCAGCAGTTACGGGAGGCACCGCCCCACGAACACCGGGGAGCTGTTTTTT. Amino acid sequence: CASSYGRHRPTNTGELFF.

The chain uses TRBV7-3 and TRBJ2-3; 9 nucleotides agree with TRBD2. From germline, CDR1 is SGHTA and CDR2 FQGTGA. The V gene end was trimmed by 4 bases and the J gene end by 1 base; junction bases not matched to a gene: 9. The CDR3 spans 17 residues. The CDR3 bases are TGTGCCAGCAGCTCCGGGACTAGCCTTACTCGCACAGATACGCAGTATTTT. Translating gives CASSSGTSLTRTDTQYF. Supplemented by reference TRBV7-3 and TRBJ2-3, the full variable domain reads GAGVSQTPSNKVTEKGKYVELRCDPISGHTALYWYRQSLGQGPEFLIYFQGTGAADDSGLPNDRFFAVRPEGSVSTLKIQRTERGDSAVYLCASSSGTSLTRTDTQYFGPGTRLTVL.

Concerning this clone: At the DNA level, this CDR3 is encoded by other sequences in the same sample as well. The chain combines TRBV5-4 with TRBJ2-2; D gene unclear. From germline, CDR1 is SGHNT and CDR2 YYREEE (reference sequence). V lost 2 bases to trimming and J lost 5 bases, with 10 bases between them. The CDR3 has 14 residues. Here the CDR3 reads CASSLGTDTGELFF. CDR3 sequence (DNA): TGTGCCAGCAGCTTAGGAACCGATACCGGGGAGCTGTTTTTT.

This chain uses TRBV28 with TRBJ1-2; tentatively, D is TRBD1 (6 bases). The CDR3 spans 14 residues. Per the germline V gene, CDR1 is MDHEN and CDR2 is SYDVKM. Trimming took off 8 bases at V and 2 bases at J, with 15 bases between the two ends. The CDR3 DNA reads TGTGCCAGCGGACCAAGACAGGTGAACTATGGCTACACCTTC. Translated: CASGPRQVNYGYTF.

The CDR3 reads CASSQASPSGANVLTF. The CDR3 coding sequence is TGTGCCAGCAGTCAGGCGTCCCCCTCTGGGGCCAACGTCCTGACTTTC. The chain couples TRBV6-4 to TRBJ2-6; no definite D call. The length of the CDR3 is 16 residues. The germline V gene encodes CDR1 MRHNA and CDR2 SNTAGT. The germline V and J ends were trimmed by 5 bases and 0 bases, with 11 bases remaining between them.

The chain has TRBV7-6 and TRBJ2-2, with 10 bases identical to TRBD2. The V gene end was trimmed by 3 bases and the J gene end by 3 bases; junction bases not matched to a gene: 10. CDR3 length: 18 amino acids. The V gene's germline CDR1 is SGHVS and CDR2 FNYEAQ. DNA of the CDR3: TGTGCCAGCAGCTTGGCTAGCGGGAGAGCGTTTTACACCGGGGAGCTGTTTTTT. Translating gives CASSLASGRAFYTGELFF. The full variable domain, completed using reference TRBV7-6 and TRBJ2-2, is GAGVSQSPRYKVTKRGQDVALRCDPISGHVSLYWYRQALGQGPEFLTYFNYEAQQDKSGLPNDRFSAERPEGSISTLTIQRTEQRDSAMYRCASSLASGRAFYTGELFFGEGSRLTVL.

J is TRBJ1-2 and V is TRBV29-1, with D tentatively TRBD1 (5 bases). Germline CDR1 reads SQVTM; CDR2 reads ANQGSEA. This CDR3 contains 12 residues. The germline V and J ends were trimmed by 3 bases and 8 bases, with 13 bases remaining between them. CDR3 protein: CSVERQGGGYTF. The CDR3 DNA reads TGCAGCGTTGAGAGGCAGGGAGGAGGCTACACCTTC. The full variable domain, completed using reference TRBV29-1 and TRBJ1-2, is SAVISQKPSRDICQRGTSLTIQCQVDSQVTMMFWYRQQPGQSLTLIATANQGSEATYESGFVIDKFPISRPNLTFSTLTVSNMSPEDSSIYLCSVERQGGGYTFGSGTRLTVV.

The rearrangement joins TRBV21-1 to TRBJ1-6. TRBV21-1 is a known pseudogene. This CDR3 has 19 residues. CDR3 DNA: TGTGCCAGCAGCCCCCCAACGCGCCGGAACGGGGGGGCTAATTCACCCCTCCACTTT. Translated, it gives CASSPPTRRNGGANSPLHF.

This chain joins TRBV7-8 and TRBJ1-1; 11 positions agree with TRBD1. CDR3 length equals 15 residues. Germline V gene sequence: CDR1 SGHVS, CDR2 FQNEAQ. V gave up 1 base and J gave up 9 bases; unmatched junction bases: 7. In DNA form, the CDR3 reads TGTGCCAGCAGCTTAGATTTCGGACAGGGGGCGAAAGCTTTCTTT. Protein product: CASSLDFGQGAKAFF.

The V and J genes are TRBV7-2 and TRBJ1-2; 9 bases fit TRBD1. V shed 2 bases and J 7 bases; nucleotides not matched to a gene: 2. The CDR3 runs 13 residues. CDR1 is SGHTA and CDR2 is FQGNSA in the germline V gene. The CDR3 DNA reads TGTGCCAGCAGCTTATCGGGACAGGGTGGCTACACCTTC. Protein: CASSLSGQGGYTF.

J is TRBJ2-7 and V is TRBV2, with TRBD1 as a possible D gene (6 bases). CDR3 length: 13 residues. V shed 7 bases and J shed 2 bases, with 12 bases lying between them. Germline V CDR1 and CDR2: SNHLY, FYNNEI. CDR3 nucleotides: TGTGCCAGCAATTGGGACACTACCTACGAGCAGTACTTC. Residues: CASNWDTTYEQYF. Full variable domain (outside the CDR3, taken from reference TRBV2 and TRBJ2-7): EPEVTQTPSHQVTQMGQEVILRCVPISNHLYFYWYRQILGQKVEFLVSFYNNEISEKSEIFDDQFSVERPDGSNFTLKIRSTKLEDSAMYFCASNWDTTYEQYFGPGTRLTVT.

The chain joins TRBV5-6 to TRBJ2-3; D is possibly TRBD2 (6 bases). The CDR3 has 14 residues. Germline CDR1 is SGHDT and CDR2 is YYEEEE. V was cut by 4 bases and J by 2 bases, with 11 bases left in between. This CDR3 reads CASSGRRDTDTQYF. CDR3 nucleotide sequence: TGTGCCAGCAGCGGCCGGAGGGACACAGATACGCAGTATTTT.

The CDR3 protein is CSVDPQNYGYTF. The CDR3 coding sequence is TGCAGCGTTGATCCCCAGAACTATGGCTACACCTTC. This rearrangement joins TRBV29-1 to TRBJ1-2; D ambiguous. The CDR3 has 12 residues. V dropped 3 bases and J dropped 2 bases, with 7 bases sitting between them. Germline CDR1 and CDR2: SQVTM and ANQGSEA.

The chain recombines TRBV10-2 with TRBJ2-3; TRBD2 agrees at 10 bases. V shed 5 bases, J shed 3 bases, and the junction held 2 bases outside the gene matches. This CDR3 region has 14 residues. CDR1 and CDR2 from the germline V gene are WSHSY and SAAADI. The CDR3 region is CASSSSGGTDTQYF. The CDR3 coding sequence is TGCGCCAGCAGTTCTAGCGGGGGAACAGATACGCAGTATTTT.

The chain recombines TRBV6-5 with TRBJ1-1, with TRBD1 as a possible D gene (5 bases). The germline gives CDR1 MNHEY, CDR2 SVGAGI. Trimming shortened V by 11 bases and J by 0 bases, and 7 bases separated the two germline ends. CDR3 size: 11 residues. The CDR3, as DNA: TGTGCCGACAGTCTGAACACTGAAGCTTTCTTT. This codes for CADSLNTEAFF.

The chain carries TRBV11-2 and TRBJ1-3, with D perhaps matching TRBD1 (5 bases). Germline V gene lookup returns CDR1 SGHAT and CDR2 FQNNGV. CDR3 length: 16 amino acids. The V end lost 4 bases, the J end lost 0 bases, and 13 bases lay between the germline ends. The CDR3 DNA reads TGTGCCAGCAGCTCGACACGGGGGTCCTCTGGAAACACCATATATTTT. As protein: CASSSTRGSSGNTIYF.

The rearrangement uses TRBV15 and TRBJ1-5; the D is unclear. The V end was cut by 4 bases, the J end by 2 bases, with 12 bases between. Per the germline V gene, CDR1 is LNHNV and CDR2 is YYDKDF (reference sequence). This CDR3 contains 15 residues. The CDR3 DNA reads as TGTGCCACCAGCATAGTAGTAGGCGGCAATCAGCCCCAGCATTTT. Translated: CATSIVVGGNQPQHF.

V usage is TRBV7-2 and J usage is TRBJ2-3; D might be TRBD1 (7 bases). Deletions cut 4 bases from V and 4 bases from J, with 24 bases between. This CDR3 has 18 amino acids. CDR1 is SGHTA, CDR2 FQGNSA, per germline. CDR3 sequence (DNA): TGTGCCAGCAGCTATAGGGGGCGCGGGAAATCTAACCCAGATACGCAGTATTTT. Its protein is CASSYRGRGKSNPDTQYF.

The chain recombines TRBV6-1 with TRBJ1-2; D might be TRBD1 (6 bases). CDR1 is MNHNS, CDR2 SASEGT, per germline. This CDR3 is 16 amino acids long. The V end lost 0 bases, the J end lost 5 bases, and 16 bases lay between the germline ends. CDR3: CASSEAGGAEGYGYTF. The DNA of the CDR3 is TGTGCCAGCAGTGAAGCGGGGGGGGCGGAAGGGTATGGCTACACCTTC.

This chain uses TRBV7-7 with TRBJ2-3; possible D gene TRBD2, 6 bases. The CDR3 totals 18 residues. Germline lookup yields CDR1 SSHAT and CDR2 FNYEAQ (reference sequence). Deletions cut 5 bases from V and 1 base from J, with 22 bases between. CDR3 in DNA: TGTGCCAGCAGCGCGGGGCGGTCCGATCTGGATGGCACAGATACGCAGTATTTT. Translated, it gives CASSAGRSDLDGTDTQYF.

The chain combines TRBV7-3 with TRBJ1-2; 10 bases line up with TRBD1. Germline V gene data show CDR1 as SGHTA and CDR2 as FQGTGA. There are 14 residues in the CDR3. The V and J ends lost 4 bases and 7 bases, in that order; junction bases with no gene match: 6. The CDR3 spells CASSYTDRGSGYTF. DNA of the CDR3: TGTGCCAGCAGCTACACGGACAGGGGGTCTGGCTACACCTTC.

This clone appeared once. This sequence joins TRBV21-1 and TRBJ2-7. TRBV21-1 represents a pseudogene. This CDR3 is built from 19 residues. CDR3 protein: CASSILYPGGGTPTYEQYF. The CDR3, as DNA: TGTGCCAGCAGCATACTTTACCCCGGGGGCGGGACACCGACCTACGAGCAGTACTTC.